The entry that follows covers one T cell receptor beta chain sequence. Which antigen it targets is not known. No base quality values were provided; no much bigger clone lies one nucleotide off. The record originates from a study of T cell repertoires in cytomegalovirus infection (dated by TCRdb to between 2018 and 2020). Broadly, across the study: Donor HLA type was relevant to the analysis, as public TCR beta signatures indicated carriage of CMV infection together with the matching HLA type. The study at large found these results: The ex vivo response was dominated by HLA-C-restricted CMV-specific TCR beta clonotypes, which also provided the single most frequent clonotype in two of eight donors. Carriers of CMV infection plus the relevant HLA type were discriminated by the cumulative frequency of public TCR beta family members in the study cohort and in an independent 352-donor cohort.

Sequencing took place on an Illumina HiSeq 1500. The public reads were reanalyzed by TCRdb: fastp trimming at Q25, MiXCR alignment, in-frame beta chains only. Here each entry gathers all rows of one CDR3 protein and keeps the most common genes and DNA. Across this sample there are roughly 280,000 distinct CDR3 sequences, with roughly 15% seen only once. The top ten hold roughly 8.7% of the sample. The CDR3, cysteine through phenylalanine, is 17 amino acids long. The DNA shown is the 51-base CDR3, in frame from base 1. The germline V gene specifies MDHEN as CDR1 and SYDVKM as CDR2. The junction shows trimming of 7 bases on V and 5 bases on J, and the gene matches do not reach 16 bases of it.

The receptor was derived from a human donor in good health (CMV status not recorded). Some clones in this sample may be carry-over from other donors' samples. The V and J genes are TRBV28 and TRBJ2-2; 7 junctional bases match TRBD1. Sample: PBMCs. The DNA is as follows: TGTGCCAGCACCCCCATCGGGAAAGGGGGCCGAACCGGGGAGCTGTTTTTT. Translated, this gives CASTPIGKGGRTGELFF.